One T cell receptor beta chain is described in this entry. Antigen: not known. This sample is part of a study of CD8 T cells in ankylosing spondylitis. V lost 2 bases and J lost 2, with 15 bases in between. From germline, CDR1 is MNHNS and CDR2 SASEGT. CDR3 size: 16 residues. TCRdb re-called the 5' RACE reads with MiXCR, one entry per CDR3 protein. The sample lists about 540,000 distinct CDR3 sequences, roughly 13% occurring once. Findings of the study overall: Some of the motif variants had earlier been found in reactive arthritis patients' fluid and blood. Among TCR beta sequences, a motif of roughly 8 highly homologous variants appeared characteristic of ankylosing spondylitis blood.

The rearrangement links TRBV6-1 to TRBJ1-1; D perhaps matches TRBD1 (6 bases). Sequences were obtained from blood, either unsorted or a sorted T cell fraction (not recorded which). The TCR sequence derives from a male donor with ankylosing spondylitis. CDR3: CASSETGRGDNTEAFF. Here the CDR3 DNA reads TGTGCCAGCAGTGAAACAGGGCGGGGAGATAACACTGAAGCTTTCTTT.